The 25 T cell receptor beta chains below come from one sample, sequenced in a study of blood T cell repertoires in COVID-19. Using immunoSEQ multiplex PCR, the repertoire was profiled, and TCRdb retains in-frame clones only, with some absent. The table has a few hundred thousand clones, 80% to 85% seen once; the top ten hold 5% to 5.5%. What was sequenced was PBMCs or T cells enriched from blood (not recorded which). The receptors were sampled from a woman in her forties or fifties who had recovered from COVID-19.

This clone was observed once. The V and J genes are TRBV4-1 and TRBJ2-1; no reliable D call. The CDR3 totals 15 residues. V was pared by 4 bases and J by 0 bases, with 10 bases between. The germline V gene has CDR1 MGHRA and CDR2 YSYEKL. The CDR3 region is CASSLAPSSYNEQFF. In DNA form, the CDR3 reads TGCGCCAGCAGCCTAGCCCCGAGCTCCTACAATGAGCAGTTCTTC.

This chain links TRBV7-2 with TRBJ1-4; 7 bases are shared with TRBD1. Germline CDR1 reads SGHTA; CDR2 reads FQGNSA. This CDR3 comprises 13 residues. With V trimmed by 5 bases and J by 10 bases, 7 bases remained unmatched. The CDR3 DNA reads TGTGCCAGCAGCCAGCGACAGGGAGGAAAACTGTTTTTT. Translated, it gives CASSQRQGGKLFF.

This clone was picked up a small number of times. This chain connects TRBV3-1 (or the pseudogene TRBV3-2) to TRBJ2-5; the D gene is possibly TRBD2 (7 bases). Germline CDR1 LGHDT, CDR2 YNNKEL (reference sequence). Trimming shortened V by 5 bases and J by 2 bases, and 18 bases separated the two germline ends. This CDR3 contains 16 residues. DNA for the CDR3: TGTGCCAGCAGCTTGGGGGGGGCCAGGAAGCAAGAGACCCAGTACTTC. It specifies CASSLGGARKQETQYF.

The V and J genes are TRBV27 and TRBJ2-2; D perhaps matches TRBD2 (6 bases). Germline V gene lookup returns CDR1 MNHEY and CDR2 SMNVEV (reference sequence). CDR3 size: 16 residues. V was clipped by 5 bases and J by 5 bases, with 18 bases between them. CDR3 residues: CASSTPSGVGTGELFF. The CDR3 DNA follows: TGTGCCAGCAGTACACCATCGGGGGTGGGTACCGGGGAGCTGTTTTTT.

The rearrangement links TRBV15 to TRBJ1-5; no reliable D call. Germline loops: CDR1 LNHNV, CDR2 YYDKDF (reference sequence). This CDR3 contains 14 residues. The V end was cut by 3 bases, the J end by 9 bases, with 15 bases between. CDR3 amino acids: CATSSMTGGRPQHF. The CDR3 region has the DNA TGTGCCACCAGCAGTATGACGGGAGGACGGCCCCAGCATTTT.

The chain is built from TRBV2 and TRBJ2-7; D perhaps matches TRBD2 (5 bases). Germline-derived CDR1 and CDR2 are SNHLY and FYNNEI. Trimming pared 9 bases from V and 3 bases from J, leaving 15 bases between. The CDR3 has 13 amino acids. The CDR3: CASQRAADYEQYF. CDR3 coding DNA: TGTGCCAGTCAGAGGGCCGCTGACTACGAGCAGTACTTC.

The V call is TRBV7-9, the J call TRBJ1-2; the match to TRBD1 covers 7 bases. Germline V gene data show CDR1 as SEHNR and CDR2 as FQNEAQ (reference sequence). This CDR3 comprises 17 residues. V lost 1 base, J lost 7 bases, and 15 bases stayed unmatched. The CDR3 DNA sequence: TGTGCCAGCAGCTTAGGGGTCGAGGAGAGACAGGGAAGTGGCTACACCTTC. This translates into CASSLGVEERQGSGYTF.

This chain connects TRBV3-1 (or the pseudogene TRBV3-2) to TRBJ2-1; 15 positions match TRBD2. V was clipped by 1 base and J by 10 bases; unmatched bases: 11. CDR3 length equals 18 residues. From germline, CDR1 is LGHDT and CDR2 YNNKEL (reference sequence). CDR3 protein: CASSQGTSGRASFKEQFF. In nucleotides, the CDR3 is TGTGCCAGCAGCCAAGGGACTAGCGGGAGGGCCTCTTTTAAGGAGCAGTTCTTC.

This clone turned up a few times. V is TRBV10-3 and J is TRBJ1-2, with D uncertain. Germline V lookup: CDR1 ENHRY, CDR2 SYGVKD. The CDR3 is 15 residues long. Trimming cost V 0 bases and J 1 base, with 9 bases left between them. CDR3 sequence (DNA): TGTGCCATCAGTGAGTCGAGGCAGCTTAACTATGGCTACACCTTC. It yields the protein CAISESRQLNYGYTF.

This chain uses TRBV4-3 with TRBJ2-5; the match to TRBD2 covers 8 bases. Losses at the gene ends were 4 bases for V and 4 bases for J; bases not matched to a gene: 2. Germline-derived CDR1 and CDR2 are LGHNA and YSLEER. The CDR3 loop spans 13 amino acids. As DNA, the CDR3 is TGCGCCAGCAGCCCCGGGGGGGGAGAGACCCAGTACTTC. Translating it yields CASSPGGGETQYF.

This clone was observed once. The chain carries TRBV5-1 and TRBJ2-5; 15 nucleotides align to TRBD2. The germline gives CDR1 SGHRS, CDR2 YFSETQ. V lost 4 bases, J lost 3 bases, and 7 bases stayed unmatched. The CDR3 covers 17 residues. In DNA, the CDR3 is TGCGCCAGCAGCCCCTGGACTAGCGGGAGGGGAGAAGAGACCCAGTACTTC. As protein: CASSPWTSGRGEETQYF.

The V call is TRBV14, the J call TRBJ2-3; TRBD2 aligns across 9 bases. Trimming cost V 0 bases and J 4 bases; bases outside gene matches: 8. The germline V gene encodes CDR1 SGHDN and CDR2 FVKESK. This CDR3 region has 17 residues. The CDR3 reads CASSQDMVAGVPDTQYF. CDR3 nucleotide sequence: TGTGCCAGCAGCCAAGATATGGTAGCGGGAGTCCCAGATACGCAGTATTTT. The variable domain in full, completed from reference TRBV14 and TRBJ2-3, reads EAGVTQFPSHSVIEKGQTVTLRCDPISGHDNLYWYRRVMGKEIKFLLHFVKESKQDESGMPNNRFLAERTGGTYSTLKVQPAELEDSGVYFCASSQDMVAGVPDTQYFGPGTRLTVL.

Concerning this clone: This same CDR3 is encoded by further DNA sequences in the sample. This rearrangement joins TRBV9 to TRBJ1-1, with 8 bases lining up with TRBD1. V was pared by 2 bases and J by 3 bases, with 6 bases of the junction left unmatched. This CDR3 is 15 amino acids long. Germline V lookup: CDR1 SGDLS, CDR2 YYNGEE. The chain's CDR3 is CASSVRTGMDTEAFF. CDR3 bases: TGTGCCAGCAGCGTTAGGACAGGGATGGACACTGAAGCTTTCTTT.

The rearrangement links TRBV27 to TRBJ2-1; 9 bases map to TRBD1. V gave up 5 bases and J gave up 9 bases; unmatched junction bases: 5. CDR3 length equals 13 residues. CDR1 and CDR2 from the germline V gene are MNHEY and SMNVEV (reference sequence). The CDR3 reads CASSDNRGREQFF. CDR3 sequence (DNA): TGTGCCAGCAGTGACAACAGGGGGCGTGAGCAGTTCTTC.

The chain has TRBV6-5 and TRBJ2-1; D may be TRBD2 (5 bases). Trimming stripped 6 bases from V and 5 bases from J, with 17 bases between. Germline CDR1 reads MNHEY; CDR2 reads SVGAGI. This CDR3 spans 15 amino acids. This CDR3 is CASRKEANPNNEQFF. CDR3 DNA sequence: TGTGCCAGCAGGAAGGAGGCGAACCCGAACAATGAGCAGTTCTTC.

The chain links TRBV19 to TRBJ1-6, with 7 positions matching TRBD1. V shed 5 bases, J shed 7 bases, and the junction held 11 bases outside the gene matches. The length of the CDR3 is 16 residues. Germline values: CDR1 LNHDA, CDR2 SQIVND (reference sequence). As DNA, the CDR3 is TGTGCCAGTAGTGCACTCAGACAGGGTGTAAATTCACCCCTCCACTTT. It is translated as CASSALRQGVNSPLHF. The full variable domain, its missing parts supplied by reference TRBV19 and TRBJ1-6, is DGGITQSPKYLFRKEGQNVTLSCEQNLNHDAMYWYRQDPGQGLRLIYYSQIVNDFQKGDIAEGYSVSREKKESFPLTVTSAQKNPTAFYLCASSALRQGVNSPLHFGNGTRLTVT.

The J gene is TRBJ2-1, the V gene TRBV7-9; TRBD2 might be the D (5 bases). The CDR3 runs to 15 residues. Looked up from germline, CDR1 is SEHNR and CDR2 is FQNEAQ (reference sequence). Trimming cost V 0 bases and J 4 bases, with 10 bases left between them. The CDR3 reads CASSLAGIGYNEQFF. In DNA form, the CDR3 reads TGTGCCAGCAGCTTAGCCGGGATTGGATACAATGAGCAGTTCTTC. Looking up the rest from reference TRBV7-9 and TRBJ2-1 gives the full variable domain: DTGVSQNPRHKITKRGQNVTFRCDPISEHNRLYWYRQTLGQGPEFLTYFQNEAQLEKSRLLSDRFSAERPKGSFSTLEIQRTEQGDSAMYLCASSLAGIGYNEQFFGPGTRLTVL.

The count of this clone is one. The chain uses TRBV6-5 and TRBJ2-7, with D perhaps TRBD1 (5 bases). The CDR3 totals 13 residues. Trimming took 1 base from V and 7 from J, leaving 11 bases between them. CDR1 and CDR2 from the germline V gene are MNHEY and SVGAGI. The CDR3 spells CASSYLRGGEQYF. For the CDR3, the DNA is TGTGCCAGCAGTTACTTAAGGGGCGGAGAGCAGTACTTC.

This clone was observed a single time. The chain recombines TRBV29-1 with TRBJ2-5; the match to TRBD1 covers 8 bases. With V trimmed by 1 base and J by 7 bases, 11 bases remained unmatched. The CDR3 has 15 residues. Germline CDR1 reads SQVTM; CDR2 reads ANQGSEA. The CDR3 sequence is CSVEGAYRGVSTQYF. Written as DNA, the CDR3 is TGCAGCGTTGAAGGTGCTTACAGGGGGGTGTCGACCCAGTACTTC.

In DNA, the CDR3 is TGTGCCAGCAGTCTGGGGGGCACCGGGGAGCTGTTTTTT. Translating it yields CASSLGGTGELFF. This chain links TRBV6-4 with TRBJ2-2; tentatively, D is TRBD2 (6 bases). V lost 5 bases, J lost 4 bases, and 8 bases lay in between. The CDR3 runs 13 residues. CDR1 MRHNA and CDR2 SNTAGT come from the germline V gene.

The genes are TRBV3-1 (or the pseudogene TRBV3-2) and TRBJ2-1, with 10 bases lining up with TRBD2. V lost 0 bases and J lost 6; bases outside the gene matches: 5. This CDR3 region has 16 residues. From germline, CDR1 is LGHDT and CDR2 YNNKEL (reference sequence). The CDR3, as DNA: TGTGCCAGCAGCCAAGAGAGCCTAGCGGGAGTCAATGAGCAGTTCTTC. This translates into CASSQESLAGVNEQFF.

J is TRBJ2-2 and V is TRBV11-1, with 8 bases matching TRBD2. This CDR3 region has 15 residues. CDR1 is SGHAT, CDR2 FQDESV, per germline (reference sequence). V gave up 6 bases and J gave up 5 bases; unmatched junction bases: 8. CDR3 sequence reads: CASRGAGVRTGELFF. The CDR3 DNA reads TGTGCCAGCAGGGGAGCGGGAGTGCGTACCGGGGAGCTGTTTTTT.

The chain joins TRBV12-5 to TRBJ1-1, with TRBD1 as a possible D gene (5 bases). Trimming removed 0 bases at V and 0 bases at J, with 17 bases between. This CDR3 is 18 amino acids long. Germline V gives CDR1 LGHNT, CDR2 FRNRAP. CDR3 sequence (DNA): TGTGCTAGTGGTTTGGTTACTCTCGCCGGGGGTTTGAACACTGAAGCTTTCTTT. Protein product: CASGLVTLAGGLNTEAFF. The whole variable domain, filled in from reference TRBV12-5 and TRBJ1-1, reads DARVTQTPRHKVTEMGQEVTMRCQPILGHNTVFWYRQTMMQGLELLAYFRNRAPLDDSGMPKDRFSAEMPDATLATLKIQPSEPRDSAVYFCASGLVTLAGGLNTEAFFGQGTRLTVV.

The rearrangement joins TRBV7-2 to TRBJ1-2; a weak D match, TRBD1 (6 bases). CDR3 size: 13 residues. Germline lookup yields CDR1 SGHTA and CDR2 FQGNSA. Trimming stripped 6 bases from V and 5 bases from J, with 13 bases between. In DNA form, the CDR3 reads TGTGCCAGCAGGGAACAGGGCGAGTATGGCTACACCTTC. The encoded protein is CASREQGEYGYTF.

The rearrangement joins TRBV7-9 to TRBJ1-2; 7 nucleotides line up with TRBD1. V lost 5 bases and J lost 8; bases outside the gene matches: 11. The V gene's germline CDR1 is SEHNR and CDR2 FQNEAQ (reference sequence). This CDR3 contains 14 residues. CDR3 in DNA: TGTGCCAGCAGCCTCACGACAGGGACATACGGCTACACCTTC. Protein: CASSLTTGTYGYTF.